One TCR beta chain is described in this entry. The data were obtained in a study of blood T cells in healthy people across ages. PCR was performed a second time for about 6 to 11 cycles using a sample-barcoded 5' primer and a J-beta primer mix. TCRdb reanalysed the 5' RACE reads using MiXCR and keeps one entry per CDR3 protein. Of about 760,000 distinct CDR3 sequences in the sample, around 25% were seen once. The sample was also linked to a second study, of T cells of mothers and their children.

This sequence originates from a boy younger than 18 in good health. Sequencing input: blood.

CDR3 region: CASSPEADRTNYGYTF. The DNA of the CDR3 is TGTGCCAGCAGCCCAGAAGCGGACAGGACTAACTATGGCTACACCTTC. V usage is TRBV7-3 and J usage is TRBJ1-2; 7 bases line up with TRBD1. The germline V gene has CDR1 SGHTA and CDR2 FQGTGA. The CDR3 is 16 amino acids. V trimming: 5 bases; J trimming: 0 bases; junction bases outside the gene matches: 9.